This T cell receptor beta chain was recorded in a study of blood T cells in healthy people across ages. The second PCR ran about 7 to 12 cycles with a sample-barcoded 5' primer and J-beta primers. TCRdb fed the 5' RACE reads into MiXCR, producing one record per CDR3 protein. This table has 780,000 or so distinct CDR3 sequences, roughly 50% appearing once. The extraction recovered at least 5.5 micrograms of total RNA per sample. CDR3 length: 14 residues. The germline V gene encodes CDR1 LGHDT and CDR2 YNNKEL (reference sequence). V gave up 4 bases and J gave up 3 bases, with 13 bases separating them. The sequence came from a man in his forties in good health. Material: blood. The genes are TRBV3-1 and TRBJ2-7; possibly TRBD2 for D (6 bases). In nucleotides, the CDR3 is TGTGCCAGCAGCCCGCAGACTAGTTTCTACGAGCAGTACTTC. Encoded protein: CASSPQTSFYEQYF.